This T cell receptor (beta chain) was captured in a study of blood T cell repertoires in COVID-19. Across the whole study: T cells, B-cell-depleted T cells, or PBMCs provided the cDNA or gDNA that served as material.

CDR3 length equals 16 residues. Germline assignment: CDR1 KGHSH and CDR2 LQKENI. V dropped 1 base and J dropped 9; count of bases not matched to a gene: 9. Here immunoSEQ multiplex PCR was the method, and the copy in TCRdb shows in-frame clones only, minus some. The sample shows roughly 230,000 clones, roughly four fifths of them seen only once. The TCR originated in a man aged 45-65 years with acute or convalescent COVID-19. V gene TRBV18 combines with J gene TRBJ2-1; 10 bases agree with TRBD2. The specimen was peripheral blood. The CDR3 bases are TGTGCCAGCTCACCACGGGGGCTAGCGGGAGCTGGTGAGCAGTTCTTC. The encoded protein is CASSPRGLAGAGEQFF. The full variable domain, with the rest looked up from reference TRBV18 and TRBJ2-1, is NAGVMQNPRHLVRRRGQEARLRCSPMKGHSHVYWYRQLPEEGLKFMVYLQKENIIDESGMPKERFSAEFPKEGPSILRIQQVVRGDSAAYFCASSPRGLAGAGEQFFGPGTRLTVL.